Below, 25 T cell receptor beta chains from the same sample are listed, as sequenced in a study of cytomegalovirus exposure and HLA in healthy donors. The PCR used 60 Vbeta and 13 Jbeta primers. Measured with immunoSEQ multiplex PCR; TCRdb has only the in-frame clones, and not every one. The table lists more than 100,000 clones, around 60% of them singletons. Sequencing was done on a sample of PBMCs. All receptors come from a woman between 50 and 59 years old in good health and CMV-seronegative.

The chain carries TRBV7-8 and TRBJ2-5, with D perhaps TRBD2 (5 bases). The germline gives CDR1 SGHVS, CDR2 FQNEAQ. The CDR3 is 13 residues long. Trimming stripped 4 bases from V and 5 bases from J, with 11 bases between. The chain's CDR3 is CASSSTRLETQYF. In DNA form, the CDR3 reads TGTGCCAGCAGCTCTACTAGATTGGAGACCCAGTACTTC.

This chain's CDR3 is CASSSTTFYNEQFF. The DNA of the CDR3 is TGTGCCAGCAGCTCGACGACTTTTTACAATGAGCAGTTCTTC. This chain links TRBV5-6 with TRBJ2-1; D remains ambiguous. This CDR3 contains 14 residues. The germline V gene has CDR1 SGHDT and CDR2 YYEEEE. V lost 3 bases and J 4 bases, leaving 11 bases between the germline ends.

This sequence joins TRBV7-2 and TRBJ1-5; TRBD1 aligns across 7 bases. After removal of 5 bases from V and 4 bases from J, the junction contained 8 bases not matched to a gene. CDR1 and CDR2 from the germline V gene are SGHTA and FQGNSA. The CDR3 is 15 residues long. The CDR3 bases are TGTGCCAGCAGCCCATCCGGGACAGTTAATCAGCCCCAGCATTTT. The encoded protein is CASSPSGTVNQPQHF. Looking up the rest from reference TRBV7-2 and TRBJ1-5 gives the full variable domain: GAGVSQSPSNKVTEKGKDVELRCDPISGHTALYWYRQSLGQGLEFLIYFQGNSAPDKSGLPSDRFSAERTGGSVSTLTIQRTQQEDSAVYLCASSPSGTVNQPQHFGDGTRLSIL.

The chain recombines TRBV2 with TRBJ1-2; D not resolved. V was cut by 5 bases and J by 4 bases, with 5 bases left in between. Germline V lookup: CDR1 SNHLY, CDR2 FYNNEI. The CDR3 runs 11 residues. The CDR3 spells CASSPIYGYTF. As DNA, the CDR3 is TGTGCCAGCAGTCCCATCTATGGCTACACCTTC.

This chain joins TRBV10-3 and TRBJ2-1, with 8 bases lining up with TRBD2. The V gene end was trimmed by 5 bases and the J gene end by 6 bases; junction bases not matched to a gene: 3. The CDR3 spans 13 residues. The germline V gene encodes CDR1 ENHRY and CDR2 SYGVKD. The CDR3 DNA reads as TGTGCCATCAGTCGGACTAGCAGCAATGAGCAGTTCTTC. It translates to CAISRTSSNEQFF.

The gene calls are TRBV5-8 and TRBJ2-3; 12 nucleotides line up with TRBD1. Per germline, CDR1 SGHTS and CDR2 YDEGEE. Trimming removed 4 bases from V and 4 bases from J; junction bases left unmatched: 4. The CDR3 loop spans 15 amino acids. This chain's CDR3 is CASSGDRGQPDTQYF. The CDR3 region has the DNA TGTGCCAGCAGCGGGGACAGGGGGCAACCAGATACGCAGTATTTT.

This clone showed up just a few times. V usage is TRBV6-5 and J usage is TRBJ1-6, with D perhaps matching TRBD1 (6 bases). Trimming removed 0 bases from V and 8 bases from J, with 14 bases in between. Germline CDR1 and CDR2: MNHEY and SVGAGI. The CDR3 loop spans 16 amino acids. CDR3 region: CASSYSRGTRYSPLHF. The CDR3 nucleotides are TGTGCCAGCAGTTACTCGAGGGGGACTAGGTATTCACCCCTCCACTTT.

The genes are TRBV18 and TRBJ2-1, with 7 bases lining up with TRBD1. Trimming at V came to 2 bases and at J to 7 bases, leaving 11 bases not matched to a gene. The CDR3 loop spans 16 amino acids. Germline assignment: CDR1 KGHSH and CDR2 LQKENI. The CDR3 is CASSPSQTGWRNEQFF. In DNA form, the CDR3 reads TGTGCCAGCTCACCATCGCAGACAGGGTGGCGGAATGAGCAGTTCTTC.

The chain couples TRBV12-5 to TRBJ1-5, with D perhaps TRBD1 (5 bases). Germline CDR1 LGHNT, CDR2 FRNRAP. CDR3 size: 21 residues. The V end lost 5 bases, the J end lost 0 bases, and 29 bases lay between the germline ends. CDR3 region: CASGPRSVDGLGDYSNQPQHF. The CDR3 region has the DNA TGTGCTAGTGGTCCGCGATCCGTTGACGGGCTAGGGGATTATAGCAATCAGCCCCAGCATTTT.

The rearrangement links TRBV9 to TRBJ2-1, with TRBD2 matching 13 bases. Germline V gene lookup returns CDR1 SGDLS and CDR2 YYNGEE. The CDR3 extends over 15 amino acids. J lost 9 bases, V lost 4 bases, and 7 bases had no gene match. CDR3 residues: CASSRTSGSGGEQFF. CDR3 nucleotides: TGTGCCAGCAGCAGGACTAGCGGGAGTGGGGGTGAGCAGTTCTTC.

The chain employs TRBV18 and TRBJ2-5; 8 bases map to TRBD1. CDR3 size: 14 residues. V dropped 9 bases and J dropped 4; count of bases not matched to a gene: 10. Per germline, CDR1 KGHSH and CDR2 LQKENI. CDR3 in amino acids: CASSSTGVVETQYF. Here the CDR3 DNA reads TGTGCCAGTTCATCGACAGGGGTGGTAGAGACCCAGTACTTC. Filled out from reference TRBV18 and TRBJ2-5, the complete variable domain reads NAGVMQNPRHLVRRRGQEARLRCSPMKGHSHVYWYRQLPEEGLKFMVYLQKENIIDESGMPKERFSAEFPKEGPSILRIQQVVRGDSAAYFCASSSTGVVETQYFGPGTRLLVL.

This clone occurred a few times. The rearrangement uses TRBV2 and TRBJ1-5; no reliable D call. CDR3 size: 13 residues. The V end was cut by 8 bases, the J end by 5 bases, with 13 bases between. Per the germline V gene, CDR1 is SNHLY and CDR2 is FYNNEI. The CDR3 region is CASGLLYDQPQHF. The CDR3 DNA reads as TGTGCCAGCGGACTTTTGTACGATCAGCCCCAGCATTTT. The variable domain in full, with the rest retrieved from reference TRBV2 and TRBJ1-5, is EPEVTQTPSHQVTQMGQEVILRCVPISNHLYFYWYRQILGQKVEFLVSFYNNEISEKSEIFDDQFSVERPDGSNFTLKIRSTKLEDSAMYFCASGLLYDQPQHFGDGTRLSIL.

The chain employs TRBV7-8 and TRBJ1-4; 7 positions match TRBD1. This CDR3 comprises 15 residues. Germline V gene lookup returns CDR1 SGHVS and CDR2 FQNEAQ. The V and J ends lost 1 base and 7 bases, in that order; junction bases with no gene match: 6. CDR3 region: CASSLVRGQGEKLFF. As DNA, the CDR3 is TGTGCCAGCAGCTTAGTAAGGGGGCAGGGTGAAAAACTGTTTTTT.

This sequence joins TRBV5-4 and TRBJ2-5; 7 bases match TRBD1. The germline gives CDR1 SGHNT, CDR2 YYREEE (reference sequence). The CDR3 totals 15 residues. V lost 0 bases, J lost 2 bases, and 4 bases stayed unmatched. CDR3 loop: CASSLAGQQQETQYF. The CDR3 region has the DNA TGTGCCAGCAGCTTGGCGGGACAGCAACAAGAGACCCAGTACTTC.

CDR3 nucleotides: TGTGCCAGCAGCATGGAGGGTACTGAAGCTTTCTTT. Amino acids: CASSMEGTEAFF. J is TRBJ1-1 and V is TRBV7-6; no reliable D call. The CDR3 extends over 12 amino acids. Germline lookup yields CDR1 SGHVS and CDR2 FNYEAQ. The V end was cut by 5 bases, the J end by 5 bases, with 9 bases between.

The CDR3 coding sequence is TGTGCCATCAGTGAGGGGACAGGAATTAATGAAAAACTGTTTTTT. Translated: CAISEGTGINEKLFF. This chain joins TRBV10-3 and TRBJ1-4; TRBD1 matches 8 bases. This CDR3 comprises 15 residues. V shed 2 bases and J 4 bases; nucleotides not matched to a gene: 3. The V gene's germline CDR1 is ENHRY and CDR2 SYGVKD.

This chain uses TRBV5-5 with TRBJ1-6; D might be TRBD1 (5 bases). This CDR3 spans 12 amino acids. The germline CDR1 and CDR2 sequences are SGHKS and YYEKEE (reference sequence). V was clipped by 7 bases and J by 9 bases, with 11 bases between them. The CDR3: CASSGGGSPLHF. CDR3 nucleotides: TGTGCCAGCTCCGGGGGGGGTTCACCCCTCCACTTT.

The chain recombines TRBV5-1 with TRBJ1-1; TRBD1 agrees at 7 bases. Germline V gene data show CDR1 as SGHRS and CDR2 as YFSETQ. The CDR3 covers 12 residues. The V gene end was trimmed by 5 bases and the J gene end by 4 bases; junction bases not matched to a gene: 2. CDR3 residues: CASRDRATEAFF. CDR3 DNA sequence: TGCGCCAGCAGAGACAGGGCCACTGAAGCTTTCTTT.

The chain combines TRBV27 with TRBJ2-7; the D gene is possibly TRBD2 (5 bases). This CDR3 is built from 12 residues. The ends were cut back, 4 bases at V and 3 bases at J, with 7 bases in the middle. Per germline, CDR1 MNHEY and CDR2 SMNVEV (reference sequence). This CDR3 reads CASSYRGYEQYF. Written as DNA, the CDR3 is TGTGCCAGCAGTTACCGGGGCTACGAGCAGTACTTC.

This rearrangement joins TRBV18 to TRBJ1-5; no clear D. Deletions cut 5 bases from V and 1 base from J, with 9 bases between. This CDR3 spans 14 amino acids. CDR1 and CDR2 (germline): KGHSH, LQKENI. This CDR3 reads CASSSRVSNQPQHF. For the CDR3, the DNA is TGTGCCAGCTCATCCCGGGTCAGCAATCAGCCCCAGCATTTT.

The J gene is TRBJ1-4, the V gene TRBV4-1, with D perhaps TRBD1 (6 bases). This CDR3 is built from 16 residues. V dropped 0 bases and J dropped 7 bases, with 15 bases sitting between them. Germline CDR1 and CDR2: MGHRA and YSYEKL. CDR3 DNA sequence: TGCGCCAGCAGCCAAGATAATAGGGGGAATAGTGAAAAACTGTTTTTT. It specifies CASSQDNRGNSEKLFF.

This clone was detected only a few times. The genes are TRBV7-9 and TRBJ2-5, with D possibly being TRBD2 (6 bases). Judging by the DNA end, TRBJ2-7 fits better; the J call may be wrong. Germline V gene sequence: CDR1 SEHNR, CDR2 FQNEAQ (reference sequence). This CDR3 contains 14 residues. This chain's CDR3 is CASSFKGLGYEQYF. The CDR3, as DNA: TGTGCCAGCAGCTTTAAGGGACTTGGATACGAGCAGTACTTC.

This clone was found once. The rearrangement joins TRBV5-1 to TRBJ2-6; D remains unclear. The V and J ends lost 0 bases and 0 bases respectively, with 13 bases between them. The CDR3 runs 18 residues. Germline V gene data show CDR1 as SGHRS and CDR2 as YFSETQ. CDR3 loop: CASSLVSLWASGANVLTF. CDR3 in DNA: TGCGCCAGCAGCTTGGTTTCCCTGTGGGCCTCTGGGGCCAACGTCCTGACTTTC.

The J gene is TRBJ1-2, the V gene TRBV7-2, with D hard to call. Per the germline V gene, CDR1 is SGHTA and CDR2 is FQGNSA. V lost 0 bases, J lost 6 bases, and 14 bases lay in between. CDR3 size: 15 residues. The CDR3 DNA sequence: TGTGCCAGCAGCTTAGCTATAGACGGGAAGAATGGCTACACCTTC. It yields the protein CASSLAIDGKNGYTF. Supplemented by reference TRBV7-2 and TRBJ1-2, the full variable domain reads GAGVSQSPSNKVTEKGKDVELRCDPISGHTALYWYRQSLGQGLEFLIYFQGNSAPDKSGLPSDRFSAERTGGSVSTLTIQRTQQEDSAVYLCASSLAIDGKNGYTFGSGTRLTVV.

The rearrangement links TRBV7-2 to TRBJ1-5; D call uncertain. CDR3 length: 13 residues. Germline-derived CDR1 and CDR2 are SGHTA and FQGNSA. Trimming removed 2 bases at V and 6 bases at J, with 8 bases between. DNA of the CDR3: TGTGCCAGCAGCTTAAGCTCGAGTCAGCCCCAGCATTTT. Translation gives CASSLSSSQPQHF.